This T cell receptor beta chain is from a study of blood T cell repertoires in COVID-19. Germline values: CDR1 ENHRY, CDR2 SYGVKD. The CDR3 spans 15 residues. V trimming: 3 bases; J trimming: 4 bases; junction bases outside the gene matches: 2. Clinical histories supplied by participants themselves formed the basis of cohort assignment. Method: immunoSEQ multiplex PCR; TCRdb's copy keeps in-frame clones and lacks some. The sample has 120,000 to 150,000 clones; around 80% are singletons. The origin of this receptor is a woman aged 18-29 years who had been exposed to COVID-19. The rearrangement links TRBV10-3 to TRBJ2-1; 11 bases fit TRBD2. The sample consisted of PBMCs or T cells enriched from blood (not recorded which). CDR3 coding DNA: TGTGCCATCAGTGAACTAGCGGGGGATTACAATGAGCAGTTCTTC. It yields the protein CAISELAGDYNEQFF.